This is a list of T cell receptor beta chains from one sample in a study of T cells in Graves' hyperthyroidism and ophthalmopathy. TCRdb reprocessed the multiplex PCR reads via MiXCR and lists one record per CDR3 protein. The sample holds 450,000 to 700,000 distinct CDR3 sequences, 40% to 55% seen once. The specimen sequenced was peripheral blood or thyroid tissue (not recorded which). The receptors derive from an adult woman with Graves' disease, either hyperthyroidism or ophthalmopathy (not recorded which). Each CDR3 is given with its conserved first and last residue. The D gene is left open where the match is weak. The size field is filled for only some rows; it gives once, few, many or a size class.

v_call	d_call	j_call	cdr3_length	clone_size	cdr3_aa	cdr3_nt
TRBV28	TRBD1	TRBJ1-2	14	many	CASRWTGALYGYTF	TGTGCCAGCCGGTGGACAGGGGCACTCTATGGCTACACCTTC
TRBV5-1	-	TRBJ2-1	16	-	CASSFSGQVRYNEQFF	TGCGCCAGCAGCTTTTCGGGGCAGGTGAGGTACAATGAGCAGTTCTTC
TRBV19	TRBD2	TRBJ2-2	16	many	CASSMNERGYTGELFF	TGTGCCAGTAGTATGAACGAGCGGGGTTACACCGGGGAGCTGTTTTTT
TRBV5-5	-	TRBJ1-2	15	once	CASSLGGESNYGCTF	TGTGCCAGCAGCTTGGGCGGAGAGAGCAACTATGGCTGCACCTTC
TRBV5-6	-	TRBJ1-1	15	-	CASLGANSMNTEAFF	TGTGCCAGTCTGGGGGCTAACAGCATGAACACTGAAGCTTTCTTT
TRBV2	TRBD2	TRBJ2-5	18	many	CASSEWLAGGSVEETQYF	TGTGCCAGCAGTGAATGGCTAGCGGGAGGGTCGGTGGAGGAGACCCAGTACTTC
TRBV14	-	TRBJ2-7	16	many	CASSQEFVDRADEQYF	TGTGCCAGCAGCCAGGAATTTGTCGACCGAGCGGACGAGCAGTACTTC
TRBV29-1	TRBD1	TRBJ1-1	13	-	CSVRDRVLGEAFF	TGCAGCGTGAGGGACAGGGTGTTAGGTGAAGCTTTCTTT
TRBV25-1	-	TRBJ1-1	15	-	CASSDPKTLNTEAFF	TGTGCCAGCAGTGATCCTAAGACCCTTAACACTGAAGCTTTCTTT
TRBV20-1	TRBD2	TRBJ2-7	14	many	CSAWTSGRSHEQYF	TGCAGTGCGTGGACTAGCGGGAGGTCCCACGAGCAGTACTTC
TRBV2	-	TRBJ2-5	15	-	CASISGSRSWETQYF	TGTGCCAGCATTAGCGGCAGTAGGTCGTGGGAGACCCAGTACTTC
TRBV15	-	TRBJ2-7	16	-	CATSSPRGRGGGEQYF	TGTGCCACCAGCAGCCCCCGGGGTAGGGGAGGAGGCGAGCAGTACTTC
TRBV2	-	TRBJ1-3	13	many	CASSRANGNTIYF	TGTGCCAGCAGTAGGGCAAATGGAAACACCATATATTTT
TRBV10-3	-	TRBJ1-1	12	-	CAISDVQSEAFF	TGTGCCATCAGTGATGTGCAATCTGAAGCTTTCTTT
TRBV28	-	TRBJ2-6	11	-	CASSWDNVLTF	TGTGCCAGCAGTTGGGACAACGTCCTGACTTTC
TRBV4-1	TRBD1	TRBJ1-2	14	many	CASSQYTGVGGYTF	TGCGCCAGCAGCCAGTATACAGGGGTGGGTGGCTACACCTTC
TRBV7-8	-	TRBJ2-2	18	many	CASSLGRRGPKPTGELFF	TGTGCCAGCAGCTTAGGGCGCCGGGGGCCCAAGCCCACCGGGGAGCTGTTTTTT
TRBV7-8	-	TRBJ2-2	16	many	CASNPRVGENTGELFF	TGTGCCAGCAACCCCCGGGTGGGGGAGAACACCGGGGAGCTGTTTTTT
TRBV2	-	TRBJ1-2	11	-	CARGPAYGYTF	TGTGCCCGGGGTCCAGCCTATGGCTACACCTTC
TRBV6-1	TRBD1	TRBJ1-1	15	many	CASSVHRGPNTEAFF	TGTGCCAGCAGTGTTCACAGGGGGCCGAACACTGAAGCTTTCTTT
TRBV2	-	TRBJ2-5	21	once	CASSIYLCSGNGPLAQETQYF	-
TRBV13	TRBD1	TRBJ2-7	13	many	CASSDTGAGEQYF	TGTGCCAGCAGCGATACAGGGGCTGGCGAGCAGTACTTC
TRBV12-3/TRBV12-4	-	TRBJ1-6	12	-	CAGSLGVSPLHF	TGCGCCGGCAGTTTAGGGGTTTCACCCCTCCACTTT
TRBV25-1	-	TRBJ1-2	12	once	CASRAGLGGYTF	TGTGCCAGCAGAGCTGGGCTCGGTGGCTACACCTTC
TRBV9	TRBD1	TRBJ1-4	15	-	CASSVPGQGDWKLFF	TGTGCCAGCAGCGTACCGGGACAGGGGGATTGGAAACTGTTTTTT
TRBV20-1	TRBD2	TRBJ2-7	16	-	CSAPRFGLADSYEQYF	TGCAGTGCTCCCCGCTTCGGACTAGCGGACTCCTACGAGCAGTACTTC
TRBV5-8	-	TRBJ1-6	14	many	CASSFDGVNSPLHF	TGTGCCAGCAGCTTCGACGGAGTAAATTCACCCCTCCACTTT
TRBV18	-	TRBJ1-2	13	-	CASSPTDLDGYTF	TGTGCCAGCTCACCAACGGATTTAGATGGCTACACCTTC
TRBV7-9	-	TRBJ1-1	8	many	CASNEAFF	TGTGCCAGCAACGAAGCTTTCTTT
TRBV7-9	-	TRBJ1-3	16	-	CASSLAGGGAGNTIYF	TGTGCCAGCAGCTTGGCCGGGGGGGGCGCAGGAAACACCATATATTTT
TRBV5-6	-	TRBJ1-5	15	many	CASSLFQQGVQPQHF	TGTGCCAGCAGCTTGTTTCAGCAGGGCGTCCAGCCCCAGCATTTT
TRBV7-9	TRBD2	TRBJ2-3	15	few	CASSPPSGRTDTQYF	TGTGCCAGCAGCCCGCCAAGCGGGAGGACAGATACGCAGTATTTT
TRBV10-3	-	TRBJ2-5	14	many	CAISEEGTQETQYF	TGTGCCATCAGTGAGGAGGGGACCCAAGAGACCCAGTACTTC
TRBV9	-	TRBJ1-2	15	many	CASSVAVGRGGGYTF	TGTGCCAGCAGCGTAGCAGTCGGAAGGGGCGGTGGCTACACCTTC
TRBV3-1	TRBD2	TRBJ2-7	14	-	CASSHGLAGGEQYF	TGTGCCAGCAGCCACGGACTAGCGGGAGGCGAGCAGTACTTC
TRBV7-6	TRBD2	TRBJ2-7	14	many	CASSRERESYEQYF	TGTGCCAGCAGCCGCGAGCGGGAATCCTACGAGCAGTACTTC
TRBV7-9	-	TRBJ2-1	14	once	CASSFGGSVNEQFF	TGTGCCAGCAGCTTCGGAGGGTCTGTAAATGAGCAGTTCTTC
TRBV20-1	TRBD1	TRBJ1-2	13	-	CSARLTGGNGYTF	TGCAGTGCTAGATTGACAGGGGGAAACGGCTACACCTTC
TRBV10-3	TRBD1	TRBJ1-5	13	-	CAISRGLQETQHF	TGTGCCATCAGCAGGGGGCTTCAAGAGACCCAGCATTTT
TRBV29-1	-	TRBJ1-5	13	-	CSVGHRAGQPQHF	TGCAGCGTCGGACACAGGGCCGGTCAGCCCCAGCATTTT
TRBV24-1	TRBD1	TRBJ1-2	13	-	CATSARQGYGYTF	TGTGCCACCAGTGCGAGACAGGGTTATGGCTACACCTTC
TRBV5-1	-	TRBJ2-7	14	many	CASSLGDSLYEQYF	TGCGCCAGCAGCCTAGGGGACTCACTTTACGAGCAGTACTTC
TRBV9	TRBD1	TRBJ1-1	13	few	CASSVGTGAEAFF	TGTGCCAGCAGCGTGGGGACAGGGGCTGAAGCTTTCTTT
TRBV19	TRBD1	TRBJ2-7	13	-	CASSMTGVNEQYF	TGTGCCAGTAGTATGACAGGGGTGAACGAGCAGTACTTC
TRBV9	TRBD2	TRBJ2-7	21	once	CASSVAIARQGLGTTSYEQYF	TGTGCCAGCAGTGTAGCCATAGCCCGTCAAGGCTTGGGGACTACCTCCTACGAGCAGTACTTC
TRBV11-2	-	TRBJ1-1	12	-	CASSEHLTEAFF	TGTGCCAGCAGTGAACACTTGACTGAAGCTTTCTTT
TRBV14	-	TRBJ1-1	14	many	CASSPRTGVTEAFF	TGTGCCAGCAGCCCAAGGACGGGTGTCACTGAAGCTTTCTTT
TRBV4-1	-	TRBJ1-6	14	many	CASSPPWSRPPLHF	TGCGCCAGCAGCCCCCCATGGTCGAGGCCACCCCTCCACTTT
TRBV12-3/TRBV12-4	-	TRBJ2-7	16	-	CASSSPRQGRASEQYF	TGTGCCAGCAGTTCCCCGAGGCAGGGGAGGGCAAGCGAGCAGTACTTC
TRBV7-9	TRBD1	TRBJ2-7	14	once	CASRFGTGSHEQYF	TGTGCCAGCAGGTTCGGGACAGGGTCTCACGAGCAGTACTTC
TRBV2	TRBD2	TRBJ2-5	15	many	CASSVWLAEQETQYF	TGTGCCAGCAGTGTGTGGCTAGCGGAACAAGAGACCCAGTACTTC
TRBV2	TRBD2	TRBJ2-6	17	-	CASSVLAGDTGANVLTF	TGTGCCAGCAGTGTACTAGCGGGTGACACCGGGGCCAACGTCCTGACTTTC
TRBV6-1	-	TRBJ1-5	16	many	CASSEAGGRVNQPQHF	TGTGCCAGCAGTGAAGCGGGGGGACGGGTCAATCAGCCCCAGCATTTT
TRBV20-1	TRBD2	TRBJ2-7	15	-	CSAPPRVAGLGRQYF	TGCAGTGCTCCCCCTAGGGTAGCGGGACTCGGAAGGCAGTACTTC
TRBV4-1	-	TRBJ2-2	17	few	CASSQEGGGRVTGELFF	TGCGCCAGCAGCCAAGAAGGTGGGGGGAGAGTGACCGGGGAGCTGTTTTTT
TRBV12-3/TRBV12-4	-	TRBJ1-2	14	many	CASSLSGQNYGYTF	TGTGCCAGCAGTTTAAGCGGACAGAACTATGGCTACACCTTC
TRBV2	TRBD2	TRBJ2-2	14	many	CASVGREWTGELFF	TGTGCCAGCGTAGGGCGGGAGTGGACCGGGGAGCTGTTTTTT
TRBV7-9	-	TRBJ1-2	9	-	CASSLVDTF	TGTGCCAGCAGCTTAGTCGACACCTTC
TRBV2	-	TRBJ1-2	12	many	CASSADGYGYTF	TGTGCCAGCAGCGCGGACGGCTATGGCTACACCTTC
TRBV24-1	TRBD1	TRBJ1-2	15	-	CATSDSDRANYGYTF	TGTGCCACCAGTGATTCCGACAGGGCTAACTATGGCTACACCTTC